This TCR beta chain was sequenced during a study of prognosis after radiotherapy for stage I lung cancer. At the level of the study: The tumors were adenocarcinoma in over 10 patients (squamous cell carcinoma in about seven). Findings of the study overall: After stereotactic body radiation therapy, unique TCR clone counts dropped from a median of 10,088 to 6,861. Usage of TRBV and TRBJ genes reportedly differed between metastatic and non-metastatic patients.

From genomic DNA, two-round multiplex PCR was used to amplify TCR beta CDR3. Round-one PCR had primers specific to each TRBV and TRBJ gene. TCRdb reprocessed the multiplex PCR reads via MiXCR and lists one record per CDR3 protein. This sample has roughly 27,000 distinct CDR3 sequences, with just over 45% found just once. CDR1 and CDR2 from the germline V gene are MNHEY and SVGAGI. V lost 2 bases, J lost 0 bases, and 8 bases lay in between. The length of the CDR3 is 16 residues. Relative to its sample, this clonotype is medium-sized. Its antigen remains unknown. The sequence derives from a donor over 45 with non-small cell lung cancer. The sequences come from PBMCs, collected before or after stereotactic body radiation therapy (not recorded which). The rearrangement joins TRBV6-5 to TRBJ1-6; D is uncertain. The CDR3 sequence: CASSYSRGSYNSPLHF. CDR3 bases: TGTGCCAGCAGTTACAGCCGGGGCTCCTATAATTCACCCCTCCACTTT.